One TCR beta chain is described in this entry. Germline trimming cut 1 base from V and 0 bases from J; bases unmatched to any gene: 0. Germline values: CDR1 MNHEY, CDR2 SMNVEV (reference sequence). The CDR3 runs 15 residues. This sample was included in a study of blood T cell repertoires in COVID-19. Looking at the study overall: COVID-19 samples, acute and convalescent, were from the United States, Italy and Spain. Sources were T cells, B-cell-depleted T cells, or PBMCs; the material itself was cDNA or gDNA.

In the source study's methods: For nucleated cells, counts were estimated from reference gene primer amplification. The repertoire was sequenced with immunoSEQ multiplex PCR; TCRdb's copy has only in-frame clones and lacks some. The V and J calls and clone size were taken over from that table, and D and trimming were inferred from the DNA. The table shows hundreds of thousands of clones, with 85% to 90% occurring only once. The Seattle patients joined while their infection was active and were tracked longitudinally afterward. The rearrangement uses TRBV27 and TRBJ2-3, with 8 nucleotides matching TRBD1. This clonotype was obtained from a woman aged 45-65 years with COVID-19, enrolled during active disease. The sample comprised peripheral blood. CDR3 nucleotide sequence: TGTGCCAGCAGTTTATGGACAGGGAGCACAGATACGCAGTATTTT. This codes for CASSLWTGSTDTQYF.